The rows below give T cell receptor beta chains drawn from one sample of a study of cytomegalovirus exposure and HLA in healthy donors. The repertoire was sequenced with immunoSEQ multiplex PCR; TCRdb's copy has only in-frame clones and lacks some. The sample consists of 150,000 to 200,000 clones, 80% of them appearing once. Specimen: PBMCs. The receptors here all came from a woman aged 40 to 49 in good health and CMV-seronegative. Both conserved end residues are part of each CDR3. The D gene is left open where the match is weak. Some rows have no size entry. The others give once, few or many, or a class for an expanded clone.

TRBJ1-4,TRBV9,TRBD1,-,TGTGCCAGCAGCAAGACAGGGGGAGCGGAAAAACTGTTTTTT,CASSKTGGAEKLFF
TRBJ1-1,TRBV11-1,-,-,TGTGCCAGCAGCCTCCGGGACACCAATGAAGCTTTCTTT,CASSLRDTNEAFF
TRBJ1-2,TRBV29-1,-,-,TGCAGCGTTCTGTTGGAAGGAGCTAACTATGGCTACACCTTC,CSVLLEGANYGYTF
TRBJ1-1,TRBV18,-,few,TGTGCCAGCTCACCCGGACAGAACACTGAAGCTTTCTTT,CASSPGQNTEAFF
TRBJ2-2,TRBV7-9,TRBD2,-,TGTGCCAGCAGCTTTCTAGCGGCCGGGGAGCTGTTTTTT,CASSFLAAGELFF
TRBJ2-1,TRBV4-3,TRBD2,-,TGCGCCAGCAGCCAAGATTTGCGGGGGCCAGCGGGAGCCTACAATGAGCAGTTCTTC,CASSQDLRGPAGAYNEQFF
TRBJ2-1,TRBV6-5,TRBD1,-,TGTGCCAGCAGTTCCTGGGGACAGGTATTCAACAATGAGCAGTTCTTC,CASSSWGQVFNNEQFF
TRBJ2-1,TRBV7-2,-,-,TGTGCCAGCAGCTTCCTAGCGTATAACAATGAGCAGTTCTTC,CASSFLAYNNEQFF
TRBJ2-7,TRBV27,TRBD2,-,TGTGCCAGCAGAGGGACTACTTACGAGCAGTACTTC,CASRGTTYEQYF
TRBJ1-2,TRBV27,-,-,TGTGCCAGCAGTAAGAACAGGGAAGGAGTCTATGGCTACACCTTC,CASSKNREGVYGYTF
TRBJ2-7,TRBV10-3,-,-,TGTGCCATCAGTGGGGAGGGGGGAGCCTACGAGCAGTACTTC,CAISGEGGAYEQYF
TRBJ2-2,TRBV28,TRBD2,-,TGTGCCAGCAGTTTGAAGGCTAGCGGGAGGAGTACCGGGGAGCTGTTTTTT,CASSLKASGRSTGELFF
TRBJ1-2,TRBV6-1,TRBD1,-,TGTGCCAGCAGTGAAGAGGCAGGGGGCATCTATGGCTACACCTTC,CASSEEAGGIYGYTF
TRBJ2-5,TRBV5-6,TRBD2,-,TGTGCCAGCAGCTTGTTTAGCGGGGGGTACCAAGAGACCCAGTACTTC,CASSLFSGGYQETQYF
TRBJ1-5,TRBV7-8,-,-,TGTGCCAGCAGCTCGGAACACACTAGTCAGCCCCAGCATTTT,CASSSEHTSQPQHF
TRBJ2-7,TRBV5-1,TRBD2,-,TGCGCCAGCAGCGGACTAGCGGGAGGGGTCTACGAGCAGTACTTC,CASSGLAGGVYEQYF
TRBJ2-7,TRBV27,TRBD1,-,TGTGCCAGCAGGAGCCCGGGACAGGGGGCCTACGAGCAGTACTTC,CASRSPGQGAYEQYF
TRBJ2-7,TRBV9,-,-,TGTGCCAGCAGCGTAGGGCCCGTCTCCTACGAGCAGTACTTC,CASSVGPVSYEQYF
TRBJ2-4,TRBV7-9,-,once,TGTGCCAGCAGCTTAGCGGGCCAGGCAGAAAAAAACATTCAGTACTTC,CASSLAGQAEKNIQYF
TRBJ2-2,TRBV30,-,-,TGTGCCTGGACAGGGTATACGGGCGGGGAGCTGTTTTTT,CAWTGYTGGELFF
TRBJ2-7,TRBV11-3,-,few,TGTGCCAGCAGCTTAGGGGAGGCGGGCGGGCAGTACTTC,CASSLGEAGGQYF
TRBJ1-2,TRBV6-1,TRBD1,-,TGTGCCAGCACTCCGGACAGGGAAAACTATGGCTACACCTTC,CASTPDRENYGYTF
TRBJ2-7,TRBV30,-,-,TGTGCCTGGAGATTAGGAGGGGCGGGGGAGCAGTACTTC,CAWRLGGAGEQYF
TRBJ2-2,TRBV19,TRBD1,-,TGTGCCAGTAGTATCAGAGACAGGGCGAACACCGGGGAGCTGTTTTTT,CASSIRDRANTGELFF
TRBJ1-5,TRBV4-1,-,-,TGCGCCAGCAGCCAACAGGGTCTCAATCAGCCCCAGCATTTT,CASSQQGLNQPQHF
TRBJ1-4,TRBV11-2,-,-,TGTGCCAGCAGCTTAGTACGGGAGAGTGCAACTAATGAAAAACTGTTTTTT,CASSLVRESATNEKLFF
TRBJ1-5,TRBV28,TRBD1,-,TGTGCCAGCAGTTTGACAGGGAGTAGGCAGCCCCAGCATTTT,CASSLTGSRQPQHF